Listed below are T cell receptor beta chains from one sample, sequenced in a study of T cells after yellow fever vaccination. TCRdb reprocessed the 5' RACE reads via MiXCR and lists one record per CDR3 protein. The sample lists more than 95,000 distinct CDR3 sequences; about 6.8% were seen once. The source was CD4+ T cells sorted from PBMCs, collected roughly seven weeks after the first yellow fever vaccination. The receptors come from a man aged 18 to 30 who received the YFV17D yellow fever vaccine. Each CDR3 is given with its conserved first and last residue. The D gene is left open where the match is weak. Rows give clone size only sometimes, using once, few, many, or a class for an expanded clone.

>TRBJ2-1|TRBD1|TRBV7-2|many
CASSFWQGATNEQFF
TGTGCCAGCAGCTTCTGGCAGGGGGCTACAAATGAGCAGTTCTTC
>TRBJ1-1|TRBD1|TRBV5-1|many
CASSQGGTLNTEAFF
TGCGCCAGTAGTCAGGGGGGAACTTTGAACACTGAAGCTTTCTTT
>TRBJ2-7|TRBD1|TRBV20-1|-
CSADPIWPGGAGEQYF
TGCAGTGCTGACCCCATTTGGCCAGGGGGCGCGGGGGAGCAGTACTTC
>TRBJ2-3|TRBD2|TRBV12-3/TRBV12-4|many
CASSPQTSGGARDTQYF
TGTGCCAGCAGTCCCCAGACTAGCGGGGGGGCCAGAGATACGCAGTATTTT
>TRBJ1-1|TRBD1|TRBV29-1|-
CSVDRDRADTEAFF
TGCAGCGTTGATAGGGACAGGGCGGACACTGAAGCTTTCTTT
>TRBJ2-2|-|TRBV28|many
CASSLSQNTGELFF
TGTGCCAGCAGTTTAAGCCAGAACACCGGGGAGCTGTTTTTT
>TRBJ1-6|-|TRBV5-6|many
CASSLQLGDGSPLHF
TGTGCCAGCAGCTTGCAGCTAGGGGACGGATCACCCCTCCACTTT
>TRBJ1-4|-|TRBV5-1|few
CASSFQGQNEKLFF
TGCGCCAGCAGCTTTCAGGGCCAGAATGAAAAACTGTTTTTT
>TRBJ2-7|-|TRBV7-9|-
CASSPGLASYEQYF
TGTGCCAGCAGCCCCGGGCTAGCCTCCTACGAGCAGTACTTC
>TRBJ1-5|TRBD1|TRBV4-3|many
CASSQDLGQGGQPQHF
TGCGCCAGCAGCCAAGATCTGGGACAGGGCGGCCAGCCCCAGCATTTT
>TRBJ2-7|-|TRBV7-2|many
CASSSEPGPPLGEQYF
TGTGCCAGCAGCTCGGAACCGGGACCTCCACTGGGGGAGCAGTACTTC
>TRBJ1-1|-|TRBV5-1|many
CASSRGPEGTEAFF
TGCGCCAGCAGCCGGGGTCCCGAGGGCACTGAAGCTTTCTTT
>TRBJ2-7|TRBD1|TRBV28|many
CASSLGDRVAEQYF
TGTGCCAGCAGTTTGGGGGACAGGGTCGCCGAGCAGTACTTC
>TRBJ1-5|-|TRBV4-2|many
CASSHKVDQPQHF
TGTGCCAGCAGCCATAAGGTGGATCAGCCCCAGCATTTT
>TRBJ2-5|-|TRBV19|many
CASSISLAQETQYF
TGTGCCAGTAGTATCAGTCTAGCCCAAGAGACCCAGTACTTC
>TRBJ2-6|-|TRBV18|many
CASSPAESSGANVLTF
TGTGCCAGCTCACCGGCGGAATCGTCTGGGGCCAACGTCCTGACTTTC
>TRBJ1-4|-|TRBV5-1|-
CASSEQGEKLFF
TGCGCCAGCAGCGAACAAGGGGAAAAACTGTTTTTT